These 9 T cell receptor beta chains were sequenced from one sample in a study of T cell repertoires in cytomegalovirus infection (dated by TCRdb to about 2019). Sequencing was carried out with an Illumina HiSeq 1500. TCRdb reran the public reads through fastp at Q25 and MiXCR, keeping productive beta chains. Identical CDR3 proteins give one entry, which carries the most common genes and DNA. Recorded for this sample are 200,000 to 300,000 distinct CDR3 sequences; roughly an eighth of them occurred a single time. Approximately 1.6% of the sample comes from the top ten. Sequenced sample: PBMCs. The receptors stem from a human donor in good health (CMV status not recorded). Some clones in this sample may be carry-over from other donors' samples.

Ten or more counts support this clonotype. The chain carries TRBV28 and TRBJ2-7; D remains ambiguous. CDR3 length: 12 amino acids. With 4 bases removed from V and 5 bases from J, the gap between germline ends came to 9 bases. The V gene's germline CDR1 is MDHEN and CDR2 SYDVKM. The CDR3, as DNA: TGTGCCAGCAGTTCAGGAGTCGACGAGCAGTACTTC. This encodes CASSSGVDEQYF.

The chain has TRBV29-1 and TRBJ2-1; 8 bases map to TRBD1. Germline CDR1 reads SQVTM; CDR2 reads ANQGSEA. There are 15 residues in the CDR3. After removal of 7 bases from V and 0 bases from J, the junction contained 8 bases not matched to a gene. CDR3 sequence (DNA): TGCAGCGCTTCAAGAGGGACAGGCTCCTACAATGAGCAGTTCTTC. Its protein is CSASRGTGSYNEQFF.

This chain links TRBV6-2 or TRBV6-3 with TRBJ2-1; possible D gene TRBD2, 6 bases. Germline V gives CDR1 MNHEY, CDR2 SVGEGT. The CDR3 is 11 residues long. V was shortened by 6 bases and J by 9 bases, with 9 bases between the two germline ends. CDR3 sequence (DNA): TGTGCCAGCAGCCACGGGGGTGAGCAGTTCTTC. Protein product: CASSHGGEQFF.

This clonotype was recorded a few times. The chain employs TRBV7-4 and TRBJ2-2, with a tentative D call TRBD1 (5 bases). Trimming left V 2 bases short and J 6 bases short, with 10 bases between. The CDR3 covers 14 residues. Germline lookup yields CDR1 SGHVT and CDR2 SQSDAQ. The DNA of the CDR3 is TGTGCCAGCAGCTTACGCAGGGTAGCCGGGGAGCTGTTTTTT. This gives the protein CASSLRRVAGELFF.

The table lists this clonotype with many counts. The chain employs TRBV7-2 and TRBJ2-7; perhaps TRBD1 as D (6 bases). Germline loops: CDR1 SGHTA, CDR2 FQGNSA. Trimming left V 6 bases short and J 3 bases short, with 15 bases between. This CDR3 is 14 amino acids long. CDR3 loop: CASSSIQGSYEQYF. The CDR3 bases are TGTGCCAGCAGTTCTATACAGGGTAGCTACGAGCAGTACTTC.

The V call is TRBV28, the J call TRBJ2-7, with TRBD1 matching 11 bases. V trimming: 8 bases; J trimming: 6 bases; junction bases outside the gene matches: 9. The CDR3 is made up of 14 amino acids. Germline assignment: CDR1 MDHEN and CDR2 SYDVKM. The CDR3 spells CASWGTGGPSEQYF. DNA for the CDR3: TGTGCCAGCTGGGGGACAGGGGGGCCCAGCGAGCAGTACTTC.

This clonotype has a handful of counts. The chain has TRBV12-3 or TRBV12-4 and TRBJ2-5; D uncertain. Trimming pared 6 bases from V and 4 bases from J, leaving 12 bases between. CDR3 length: 13 residues. CDR3 sequence reads: CASSGALVETQYF. CDR3 in DNA: TGTGCCAGCAGCGGAGCCCTAGTAGAGACCCAGTACTTC.

This clonotype was detected ten times or more. This chain uses TRBV7-2 with TRBJ1-2; D remains ambiguous. Germline V gene lookup returns CDR1 SGHTA and CDR2 FQGNSA. This CDR3 comprises 14 residues. V was pared by 1 base and J by 4 bases, with 10 bases between. CDR3 nucleotides: TGTGCCAGCAGCTTAGAGTCAGACCTCTATGGCTACACCTTC. Translating it yields CASSLESDLYGYTF. Full variable domain (missing parts from reference TRBV7-2 and TRBJ1-2): GAGVSQSPSNKVTEKGKDVELRCDPISGHTALYWYRQSLGQGLEFLIYFQGNSAPDKSGLPSDRFSAERTGGSVSTLTIQRTQQEDSAVYLCASSLESDLYGYTFGSGTRLTVV.

This clonotype was counted ten times or more. The chain joins TRBV7-2 to TRBJ1-3; TRBD1 matches at 11 bases. This CDR3 region has 16 residues. The J segment lost 0 bases and the V segment lost 5 bases, leaving 3 bases of the junction unmatched. The germline CDR1 and CDR2 sequences are SGHTA and FQGNSA. CDR3 residues: CASSRTGGLSGNTIYF. The DNA for the CDR3 is TGTGCCAGCAGCCGGACAGGGGGCCTCTCTGGAAACACCATATATTTT.